One and the same sample provided the 26 T cell receptor beta chains below, sequenced in a study of blood T cells in healthy people across ages. Primers used in a second PCR of roughly 7 to 12 cycles were a sample-barcoded 5' primer and a J-beta primer mix. TCRdb fed the 5' RACE reads into MiXCR, producing one record per CDR3 protein. The table shows 850,000 to 1,100,000 distinct CDR3 sequences, with around two fifths occurring only once. The sample comprised blood. These receptors were obtained from a man aged 18-30 years in good health.

In its sample, this clonotype was seen once. The CDR3 DNA reads TGTGCCAGCAGGAACGACGAAAGTGACTACACCTTC. The encoded protein is CASRNDESDYTF. The chain couples TRBV2 to TRBJ1-2; D uncertain. Germline V gene sequence: CDR1 SNHLY, CDR2 FYNNEI. The CDR3 contains 12 residues. Trimming stripped 6 bases from V and 10 bases from J, with 15 bases between.

This chain uses TRBV7-2 with TRBJ1-4; D remains unclear. Germline assignment: CDR1 SGHTA and CDR2 FQGNSA. Deletions cut 1 base from V and 5 bases from J, with 14 bases between. This CDR3 has 16 amino acids. The chain's CDR3 is CASSLGQKGSNEKLFF. CDR3 nucleotides: TGTGCCAGCAGCTTAGGGCAGAAGGGCTCCAATGAAAAACTGTTTTTT.

At least ten counts were recorded for this clonotype. The gene calls are TRBV4-3 and TRBJ2-1; TRBD1 matches 8 bases. In germline, CDR1 is LGHNA, CDR2 YSLEER. The CDR3 has 15 amino acids. The V gene end was trimmed by 1 base and the J gene end by 7 bases; junction bases not matched to a gene: 6. The CDR3 here is CASSQGTGGWNEQFF. CDR3 nucleotide sequence: TGCGCCAGCAGCCAAGGAACAGGGGGTTGGAATGAGCAGTTCTTC.

This clonotype was seen more than once but under ten times. The chain employs TRBV2 and TRBJ1-5; D gene uncertain. Per germline, CDR1 SNHLY and CDR2 FYNNEI. The CDR3 has 12 residues. V was clipped by 0 bases and J by 15 bases, with 12 bases between them. The CDR3 here is CASSEARKTVHF. The DNA of the CDR3 is TGTGCCAGCAGTGAAGCGAGGAAAACGGTGCATTTT.

In this sample, this clonotype turned up many times. One end of the junction does not line up with germline, which may come from a read error. V gene TRBV5-1 combines with J gene TRBJ1-1; weak D call: TRBD1 (6 bases). Germline V gene lookup returns CDR1 SGHRS and CDR2 YFSETQ. The CDR3 length is 13 residues. As DNA, the CDR3 is TGTGCCAGCAGCCCGGGACAGAACACTGAAGCTTTCTTT. Protein: CASSPGQNTEAFF.

The chain uses TRBV7-2 and TRBJ2-3, with D perhaps matching TRBD1 (6 bases). The germline V and J ends were trimmed by 4 bases and 5 bases, with 13 bases remaining between them. The CDR3 is 14 amino acids. Germline CDR1 reads SGHTA; CDR2 reads FQGNSA. The CDR3 loop is CASSSNAQGDTQYF. The CDR3 DNA reads TGTGCCAGCAGCTCCAACGCACAGGGAGATACGCAGTATTTT. The full variable domain, its missing parts supplied by reference TRBV7-2 and TRBJ2-3, is GAGVSQSPSNKVTEKGKDVELRCDPISGHTALYWYRQSLGQGLEFLIYFQGNSAPDKSGLPSDRFSAERTGGSVSTLTIQRTQQEDSAVYLCASSSNAQGDTQYFGPGTRLTVL.

V and J are TRBV7-6 and TRBJ2-3; the D is unclear. CDR3 size: 14 residues. Per the germline V gene, CDR1 is SGHVS and CDR2 is FNYEAQ. Trimming left V 2 bases short and J 1 base short, with 7 bases between. The CDR3 loop reads CASSLYTGTDTQYF. CDR3 sequence (DNA): TGTGCCAGCAGCTTATATACAGGCACAGATACGCAGTATTTT. The full variable domain, its missing parts supplied by reference TRBV7-6 and TRBJ2-3, is GAGVSQSPRYKVTKRGQDVALRCDPISGHVSLYWYRQALGQGPEFLTYFNYEAQQDKSGLPNDRFSAERPEGSISTLTIQRTEQRDSAMYRCASSLYTGTDTQYFGPGTRLTVL.

This clonotype turned up a few times. This chain uses TRBV4-2 with TRBJ2-3; a possible D gene is TRBD2 (6 bases). This CDR3 spans 14 amino acids. V gave up 4 bases and J gave up 6 bases, with 14 bases separating them. Germline V gene lookup returns CDR1 LGHNA and CDR2 YNFKEQ. Here the CDR3 reads CASSPWDSDDTQYF. The CDR3, as DNA: TGTGCCAGCAGCCCCTGGGACTCCGATGATACGCAGTATTTT.

The chain has TRBV27 and TRBJ2-7; 8 nucleotides match TRBD1. With V trimmed by 2 bases and J by 6 bases, 3 bases remained unmatched. The CDR3 has 13 residues. Germline lookup yields CDR1 MNHEY and CDR2 SMNVEV (reference sequence). In DNA form, the CDR3 reads TGTGCCAGCAGTTTAAGGACAGGGATCGAGCAGTACTTC. Translation: CASSLRTGIEQYF.

This clonotype showed up just once. The CDR3 reads CASRIAGTGGTEAFF. The CDR3 nucleotides read TGTGCCAGCAGAATAGCCGGGACAGGGGGCACTGAAGCTTTCTTT. The chain uses TRBV2 and TRBJ1-1; 11 bases agree with TRBD1. Per the germline V gene, CDR1 is SNHLY and CDR2 is FYNNEI. Trimming took 6 bases from V and 4 from J; bases not matched to a gene: 7. The CDR3 loop spans 15 amino acids.

The chain is built from TRBV25-1 and TRBJ2-7; 10 nucleotides align to TRBD1. V shed 4 bases and J 4 bases; nucleotides not matched to a gene: 7. This CDR3 contains 15 residues. Germline-derived CDR1 and CDR2 are MGHDK and SYGVNS. The CDR3 reads CASSGSGQGGYEQYF. CDR3 coding DNA: TGTGCCAGCAGTGGATCCGGACAGGGGGGTTACGAGCAGTACTTC.

This sequence joins TRBV9 and TRBJ2-7; 11 bases map to TRBD2. Germline lookup yields CDR1 SGDLS and CDR2 YYNGEE. This CDR3 has 15 residues. J lost 2 bases, V lost 3 bases, and 4 bases had no gene match. In DNA, the CDR3 is TGTGCCAGCAGCGCCAGACTAGCGGGGCCCTACGAGCAGTACTTC. Its protein product is CASSARLAGPYEQYF.

This clonotype was counted a few times. The chain combines TRBV7-2 with TRBJ1-4; the D is unclear. The CDR3 is made up of 18 amino acids. CDR1 is SGHTA and CDR2 is FQGNSA in the germline V gene. The V gene lost 7 bases and the J gene lost 2 bases, with 23 bases spanning the gap. The CDR3 region is CASIVRLKERMTNEKLFF. DNA of the CDR3: TGTGCCAGCATCGTTCGCCTAAAGGAAAGAATGACTAATGAAAAACTGTTTTTT.

In this sample, this clonotype turned up a few times. The CDR3 DNA reads as TGTGCCAGCAGCCTAAGGCCTTCAAGTGGCTACACCTTC. Encoded protein: CASSLRPSSGYTF. The chain uses TRBV11-2 and TRBJ1-2; D is uncertain. V lost 5 bases and J 7 bases, leaving 14 bases between the germline ends. The CDR3 sequence is 13 residues long. From germline, CDR1 is SGHAT and CDR2 FQNNGV.

This clonotype was observed a handful of times. V gene TRBV20-1 combines with J gene TRBJ1-2, with TRBD1 as a possible D gene (5 bases). V shed 4 bases and J shed 0 bases, with 6 bases lying between them. In germline, CDR1 is DFQATT, CDR2 SNEGSKA (reference sequence). CDR3 length: 12 residues. The CDR3 region has the DNA TGCAGTGCTATAGGGGCTAACTATGGCTACACCTTC. Its protein product is CSAIGANYGYTF.

This clonotype was observed a few times. The chain is built from TRBV21-1 and TRBJ1-5. TRBV21-1 is described as a pseudogene. The CDR3 length is 13 residues. CDR3 sequence reads: CASSSNSTRPQHF. The DNA of the CDR3 is TGTGCCAGCAGCAGTAACTCCACTAGGCCCCAGCATTTT.

The chain uses TRBV20-1 and TRBJ1-4, with D possibly TRBD1 on 5 matching bases. The CDR3 spans 15 residues. With 3 bases removed from V and 5 bases from J, the gap between germline ends came to 16 bases. CDR1 is DFQATT and CDR2 is SNEGSKA in the germline V gene (reference sequence). The CDR3 nucleotides are TGCAGTGCTAGGGCAGGGAACGGTATGAATGAAAAACTGTTTTTT. This gives the protein CSARAGNGMNEKLFF.

The CDR3 region has the DNA TGTGCCACCAGTACACAAGAGACCCAGTACTTC. Translated, it gives CATSTQETQYF. The chain recombines TRBV15 with TRBJ2-5, with D unclear. Looked up from germline, CDR1 is LNHNV and CDR2 is YYDKDF (reference sequence). Trimming removed 6 bases from V and 2 bases from J, with 4 bases in between. The CDR3 spans 11 residues.

V and J are TRBV6-4 and TRBJ2-2; D is perhaps TRBD1 (6 bases). This CDR3 has 13 residues. The germline V gene has CDR1 MRHNA and CDR2 SNTAGT. The germline V and J ends were trimmed by 2 bases and 9 bases, with 10 bases remaining between them. DNA of the CDR3: TGTGCCAGCAGTGACACAGGGTCGCGGGAGCTGTTTTTT. Translated, it gives CASSDTGSRELFF.

This clonotype has a handful of counts. The rearrangement joins TRBV18 to TRBJ2-3, with D possibly being TRBD2 (5 bases). V lost 1 base to trimming and J lost 1 base, with 12 bases between them. The germline gives CDR1 KGHSH, CDR2 LQKENI. This CDR3 contains 16 residues. The CDR3 DNA reads as TGTGCCAGCTCACCACGGCCGGGGTTAGGCACAGATACGCAGTATTTT. This translates into CASSPRPGLGTDTQYF.

The sample holds a few counts of this clonotype. The rearrangement uses TRBV20-1 and TRBJ1-1; D not resolved. Germline values: CDR1 DFQATT, CDR2 SNEGSKA (reference sequence). Trimming took 0 bases from V and 4 from J, leaving 12 bases between them. CDR3 size: 14 residues. Here the CDR3 reads CSARDTRSSTEAFF. CDR3 DNA sequence: TGCAGTGCTAGAGATACTAGATCAAGCACTGAAGCTTTCTTT.

CDR3 residues: CASSQGEYGTVASEAFF. The CDR3 DNA follows: TGCGCCAGCAGCCAAGGGGAATATGGGACAGTCGCCTCTGAAGCTTTCTTT. This chain connects TRBV4-3 to TRBJ1-1, with 7 positions matching TRBD1. The CDR3 runs to 17 residues. The germline CDR1 and CDR2 sequences are LGHNA and YSLEER. Trimming at V came to 1 base and at J to 6 bases, leaving 14 bases not matched to a gene.

The V gene is TRBV7-2, the J gene TRBJ2-3, with 9 bases that match TRBD1. The CDR3 consists of 15 residues. With V trimmed by 5 bases and J by 2 bases, 5 bases remained unmatched. In germline, CDR1 is SGHTA, CDR2 FQGNSA. Written as DNA, the CDR3 is TGTGCCAGCAGCGGGGACAGGGCAGTCACAGATACGCAGTATTTT. Encoded protein: CASSGDRAVTDTQYF.

This clonotype turned up a few times. This rearrangement joins TRBV12-3 or TRBV12-4 to TRBJ2-4; TRBD1 matches 7 bases. This CDR3 is 15 amino acids long. The junction had 8 bases not matched to a gene; V was cut back by 5 bases and J by 4 bases. In DNA form, the CDR3 reads TGTGCCAGCAGTCTCACAGGGGCCCCTAAAAACATTCAGTACTTC. Amino acids: CASSLTGAPKNIQYF.

V usage is TRBV12-3 or TRBV12-4 and J usage is TRBJ2-1; D is perhaps TRBD1 or TRBD2 (7 bases each). V shed 5 bases and J shed 4 bases, with 21 bases lying between them. The CDR3 covers 17 residues. CDR3 protein: CASSTSQGGGLYNEQFF. CDR3 nucleotide sequence: TGTGCCAGCAGTACCTCTCAGGGGGGGGGGCTATACAATGAGCAGTTCTTC.

This chain connects TRBV6-2 or TRBV6-3 to TRBJ1-1, with 7 bases identical to TRBD1. Germline trimming cut 2 bases from V and 0 bases from J; bases unmatched to any gene: 3. Germline V gene lookup returns CDR1 MNHEY and CDR2 SVGEGT. The CDR3 length is 15 residues. The CDR3 here is CASSYPTGLNTEAFF. The CDR3 DNA reads TGTGCCAGCAGTTACCCGACAGGGCTGAACACTGAAGCTTTCTTT.